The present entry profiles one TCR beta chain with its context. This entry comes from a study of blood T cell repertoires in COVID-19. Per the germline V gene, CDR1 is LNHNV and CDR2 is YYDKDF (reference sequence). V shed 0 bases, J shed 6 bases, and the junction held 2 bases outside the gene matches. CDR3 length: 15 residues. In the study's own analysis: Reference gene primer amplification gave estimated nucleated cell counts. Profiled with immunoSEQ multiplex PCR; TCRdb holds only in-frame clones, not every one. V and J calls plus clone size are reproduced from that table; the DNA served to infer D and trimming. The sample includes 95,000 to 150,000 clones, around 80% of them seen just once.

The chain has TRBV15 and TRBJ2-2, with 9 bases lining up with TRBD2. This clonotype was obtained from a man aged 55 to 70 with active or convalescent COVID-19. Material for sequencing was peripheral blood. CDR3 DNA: TGTGCCACCAGCAGAGAAGCGGGAGGTGCCGGGGAGCTGTTTTTT. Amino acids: CATSREAGGAGELFF.